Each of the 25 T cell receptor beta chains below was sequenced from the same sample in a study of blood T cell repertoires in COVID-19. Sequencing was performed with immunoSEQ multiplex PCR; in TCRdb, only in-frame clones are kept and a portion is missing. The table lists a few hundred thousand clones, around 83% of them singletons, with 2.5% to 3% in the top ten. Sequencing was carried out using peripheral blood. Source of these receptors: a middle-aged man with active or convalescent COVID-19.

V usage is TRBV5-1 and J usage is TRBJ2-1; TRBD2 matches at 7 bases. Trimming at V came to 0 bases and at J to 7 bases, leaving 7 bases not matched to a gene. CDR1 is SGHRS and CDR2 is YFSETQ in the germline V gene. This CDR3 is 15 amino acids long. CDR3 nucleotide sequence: TGCGCCAGCAGCTTGGGGCTAGCGGCTTCGAATGAGCAGTTCTTC. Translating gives CASSLGLAASNEQFF.

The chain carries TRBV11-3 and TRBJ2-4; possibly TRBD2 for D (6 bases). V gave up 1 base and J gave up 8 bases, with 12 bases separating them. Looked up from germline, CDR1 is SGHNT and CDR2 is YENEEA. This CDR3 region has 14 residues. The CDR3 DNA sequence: TGTGCCAGCAGCTTAGGGGGGGTAGCGGACATTCAGTACTTC. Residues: CASSLGGVADIQYF.

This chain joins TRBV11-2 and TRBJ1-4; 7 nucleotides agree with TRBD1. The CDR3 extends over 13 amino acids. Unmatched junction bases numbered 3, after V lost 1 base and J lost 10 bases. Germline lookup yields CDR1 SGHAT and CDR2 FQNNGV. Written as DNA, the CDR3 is TGTGCCAGCAGCTTAGGCCAGGGGGGAAAACTGTTTTTT. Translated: CASSLGQGGKLFF. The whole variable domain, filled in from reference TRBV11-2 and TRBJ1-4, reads EAGVAQSPRYKIIEKRQSVAFWCNPISGHATLYWYQQILGQGPKLLIQFQNNGVVDDSQLPKDRFSAERLKGVDSTLKIQPAKLEDSAVYLCASSLGQGGKLFFGSGTQLSVL.

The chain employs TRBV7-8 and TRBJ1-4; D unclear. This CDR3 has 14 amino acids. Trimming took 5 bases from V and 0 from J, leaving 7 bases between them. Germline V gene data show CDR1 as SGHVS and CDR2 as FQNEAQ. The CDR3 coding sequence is TGTGCCAGCAGCGAGGGCGCAACTAATGAAAAACTGTTTTTT. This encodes CASSEGATNEKLFF. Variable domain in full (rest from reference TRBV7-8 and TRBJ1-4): GAGVSQSPRYKVAKRGQDVALRCDPISGHVSLFWYQQALGQGPEFLTYFQNEAQLDKSGLPSDRFFAERPEGSVSTLKIQRTQQEDSAVYLCASSEGATNEKLFFGSGTQLSVL.

CDR3 residues: CASSSRVSPLHF. In DNA form, the CDR3 reads TGTGCCAGCAGCTCCCGGGTTTCACCCCTCCACTTT. The rearrangement links TRBV11-2 to TRBJ1-6; D uncertain. This CDR3 region has 12 residues. The germline gives CDR1 SGHAT, CDR2 FQNNGV. Trimming cost V 4 bases and J 9 bases, with 7 bases left between them.

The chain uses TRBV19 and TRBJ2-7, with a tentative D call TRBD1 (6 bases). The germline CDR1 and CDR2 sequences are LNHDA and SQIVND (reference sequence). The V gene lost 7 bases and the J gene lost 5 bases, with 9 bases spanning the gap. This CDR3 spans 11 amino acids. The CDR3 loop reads CASKGGDEQYF. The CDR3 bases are TGTGCCAGTAAAGGGGGTGACGAGCAGTACTTC.

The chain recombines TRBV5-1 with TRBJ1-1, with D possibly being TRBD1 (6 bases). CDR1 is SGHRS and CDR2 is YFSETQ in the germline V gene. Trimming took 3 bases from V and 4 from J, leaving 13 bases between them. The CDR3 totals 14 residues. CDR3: CASSSSGVTTEAFF. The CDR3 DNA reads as TGCGCCAGCAGCTCCTCAGGGGTCACCACTGAAGCTTTCTTT.

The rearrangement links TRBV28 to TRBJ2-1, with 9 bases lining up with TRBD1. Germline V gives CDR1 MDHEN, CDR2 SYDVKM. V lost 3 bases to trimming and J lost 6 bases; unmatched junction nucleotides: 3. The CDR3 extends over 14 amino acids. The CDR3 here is CASSFVDRGNEQFF. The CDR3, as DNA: TGTGCCAGCAGTTTTGTGGACAGGGGCAATGAGCAGTTCTTC.

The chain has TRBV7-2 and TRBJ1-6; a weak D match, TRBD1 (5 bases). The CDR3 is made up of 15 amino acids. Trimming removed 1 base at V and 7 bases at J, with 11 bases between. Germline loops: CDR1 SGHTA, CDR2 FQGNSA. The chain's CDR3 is CASSLEPRGNSPLHF. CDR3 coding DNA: TGTGCCAGCAGCTTAGAGCCCCGGGGGAATTCACCCCTCCACTTT.

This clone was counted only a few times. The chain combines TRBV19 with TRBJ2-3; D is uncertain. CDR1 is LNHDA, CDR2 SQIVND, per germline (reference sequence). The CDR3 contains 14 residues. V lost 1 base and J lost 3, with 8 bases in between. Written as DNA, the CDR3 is TGTGCCAGTAGTATAGGTGTGAGGACAGATACGCAGTATTTT. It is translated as CASSIGVRTDTQYF.

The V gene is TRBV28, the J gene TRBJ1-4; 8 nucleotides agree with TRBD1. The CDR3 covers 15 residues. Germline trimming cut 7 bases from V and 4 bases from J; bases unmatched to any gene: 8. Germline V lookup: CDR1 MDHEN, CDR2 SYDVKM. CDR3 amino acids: CASIAGGPFNEKLFF. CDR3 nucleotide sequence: TGTGCCAGCATTGCAGGGGGCCCATTTAATGAAAAACTGTTTTTT.

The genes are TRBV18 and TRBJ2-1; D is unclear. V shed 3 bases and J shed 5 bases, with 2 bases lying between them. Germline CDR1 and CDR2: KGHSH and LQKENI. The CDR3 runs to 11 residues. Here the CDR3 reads CASSPDNEQFF. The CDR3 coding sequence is TGTGCCAGCTCACCCGACAATGAGCAGTTCTTC.

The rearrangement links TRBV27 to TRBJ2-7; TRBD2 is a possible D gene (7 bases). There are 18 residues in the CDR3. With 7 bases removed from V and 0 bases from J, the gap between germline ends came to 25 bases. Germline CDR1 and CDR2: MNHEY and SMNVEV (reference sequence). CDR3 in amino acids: CASTRKTGLDPSSYEQYF. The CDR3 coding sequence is TGTGCCAGCACCAGGAAGACAGGACTAGACCCGAGCTCCTACGAGCAGTACTTC.

DNA for the CDR3: TGTGCCATCAGTCCGGGACAGGGGAACTATGGCTACACCTTC. It translates to CAISPGQGNYGYTF. The chain is built from TRBV10-3 and TRBJ1-2; 10 bases match TRBD1. CDR1 and CDR2 from the germline V gene are ENHRY and SYGVKD. CDR3 length: 14 residues. Trimming took 5 bases from V and 2 from J; bases not matched to a gene: 2.

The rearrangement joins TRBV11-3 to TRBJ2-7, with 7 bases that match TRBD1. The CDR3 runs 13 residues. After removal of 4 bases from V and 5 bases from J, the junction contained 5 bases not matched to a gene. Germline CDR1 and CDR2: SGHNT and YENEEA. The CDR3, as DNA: TGTGCCAGCAGCTCTAGAGGGACAGACGAGCAGTACTTC. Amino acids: CASSSRGTDEQYF.

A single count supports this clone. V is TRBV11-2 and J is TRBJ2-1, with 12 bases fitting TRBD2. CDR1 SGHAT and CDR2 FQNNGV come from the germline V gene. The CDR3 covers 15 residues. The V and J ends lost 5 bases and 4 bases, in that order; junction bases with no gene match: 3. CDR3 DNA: TGTGCCAGCAGCCTAGCGGGAGGGTTTTACAATGAGCAGTTCTTC. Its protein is CASSLAGGFYNEQFF.

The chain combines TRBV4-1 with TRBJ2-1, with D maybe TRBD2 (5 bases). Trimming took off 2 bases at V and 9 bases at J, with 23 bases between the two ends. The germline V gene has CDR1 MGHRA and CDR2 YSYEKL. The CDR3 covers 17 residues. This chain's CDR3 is CASSQPTLALGNSEQFF. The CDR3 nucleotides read TGCGCCAGCAGCCAACCTACTCTAGCCCTTGGAAACAGTGAGCAGTTCTTC.

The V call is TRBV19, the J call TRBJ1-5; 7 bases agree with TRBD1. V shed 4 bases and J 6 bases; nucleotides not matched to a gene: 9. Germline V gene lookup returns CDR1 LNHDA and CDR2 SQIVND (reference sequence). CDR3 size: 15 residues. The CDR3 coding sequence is TGTGCCAGTAGTAGCCGGGACAGTGGGGGTCAGCCCCAGCATTTT. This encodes CASSSRDSGGQPQHF.

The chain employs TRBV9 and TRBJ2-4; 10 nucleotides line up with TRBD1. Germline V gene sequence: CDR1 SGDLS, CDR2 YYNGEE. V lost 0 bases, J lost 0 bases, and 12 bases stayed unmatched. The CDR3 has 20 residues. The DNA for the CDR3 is TGTGCCAGCAGCGTAGCTGGGGGCCGGGACAGGGGATTAGCCAAAAACATTCAGTACTTC. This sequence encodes CASSVAGGRDRGLAKNIQYF.

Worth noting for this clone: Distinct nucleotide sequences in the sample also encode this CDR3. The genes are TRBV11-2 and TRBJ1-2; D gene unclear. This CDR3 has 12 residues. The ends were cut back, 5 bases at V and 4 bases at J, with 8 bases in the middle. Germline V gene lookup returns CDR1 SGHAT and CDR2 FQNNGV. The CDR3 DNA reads TGTGCCAGCAGCCTGGGAGTCTATGGCTACACCTTC. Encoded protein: CASSLGVYGYTF.

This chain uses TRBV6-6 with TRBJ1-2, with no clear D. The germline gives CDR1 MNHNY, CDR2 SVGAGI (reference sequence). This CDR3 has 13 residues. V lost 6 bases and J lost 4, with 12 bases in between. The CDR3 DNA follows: TGTGCCAGCAGCCCCGTTAGAATCTATGGCTACACCTTC. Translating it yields CASSPVRIYGYTF.

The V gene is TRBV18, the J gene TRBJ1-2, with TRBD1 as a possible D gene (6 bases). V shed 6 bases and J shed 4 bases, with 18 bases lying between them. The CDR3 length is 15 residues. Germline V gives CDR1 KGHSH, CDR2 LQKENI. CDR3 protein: CASSPEGTRLYGYTF. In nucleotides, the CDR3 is TGTGCCAGCTCGCCCGAAGGGACAAGGCTCTATGGCTACACCTTC.

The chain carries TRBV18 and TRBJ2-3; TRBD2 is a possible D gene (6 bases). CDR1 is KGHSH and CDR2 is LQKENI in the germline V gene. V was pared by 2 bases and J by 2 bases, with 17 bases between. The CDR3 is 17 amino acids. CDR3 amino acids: CASSPGPSVIYTDTQYF. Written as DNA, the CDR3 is TGTGCCAGCTCACCAGGACCTAGCGTCATATACACAGATACGCAGTATTTT.

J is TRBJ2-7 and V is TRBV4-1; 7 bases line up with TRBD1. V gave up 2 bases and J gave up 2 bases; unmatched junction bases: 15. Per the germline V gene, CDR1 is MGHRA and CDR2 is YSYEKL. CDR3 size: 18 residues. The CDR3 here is CASSQRDPGTDLTYEQYF. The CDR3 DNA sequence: TGCGCCAGCAGCCAAAGGGACCCGGGGACAGACCTTACCTACGAGCAGTACTTC.

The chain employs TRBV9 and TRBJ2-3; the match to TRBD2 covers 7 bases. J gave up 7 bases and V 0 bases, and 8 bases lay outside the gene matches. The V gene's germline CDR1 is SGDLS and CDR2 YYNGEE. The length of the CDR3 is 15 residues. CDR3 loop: CASSVVGGGTNTQYF. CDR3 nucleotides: TGTGCCAGCAGCGTAGTTGGCGGGGGTACTAATACGCAGTATTTT.